This TCR beta chain comes out of a study of cytomegalovirus exposure and HLA in healthy donors. In this sample, this clone turned up a few times. The CDR3 is 16 amino acids. Trimming took off 0 bases at V and 4 bases at J, with 15 bases between the two ends. Germline-derived CDR1 and CDR2 are SGHRS and YFSETQ. Researchers ran the PCR with 60 Vbeta and 13 Jbeta primers. The protocol was immunoSEQ multiplex PCR, while the TCRdb copy is restricted to in-frame clones and leaves out a portion. This sample has about 150,000 clones; 8.5% to 10% occur once, and the top ten carry less than 2%. Sequenced input: PBMCs. The TCR comes from a man aged 45-60 years in good health and CMV-seronegative. This chain connects TRBV5-1 to TRBJ2-3, with TRBD2 as a possible D gene (7 bases). The chain's CDR3 is CASSLGGRGIADTQYF. The CDR3 region has the DNA TGCGCCAGCAGCTTGGGTGGGAGGGGGATCGCAGATACGCAGTATTTT.